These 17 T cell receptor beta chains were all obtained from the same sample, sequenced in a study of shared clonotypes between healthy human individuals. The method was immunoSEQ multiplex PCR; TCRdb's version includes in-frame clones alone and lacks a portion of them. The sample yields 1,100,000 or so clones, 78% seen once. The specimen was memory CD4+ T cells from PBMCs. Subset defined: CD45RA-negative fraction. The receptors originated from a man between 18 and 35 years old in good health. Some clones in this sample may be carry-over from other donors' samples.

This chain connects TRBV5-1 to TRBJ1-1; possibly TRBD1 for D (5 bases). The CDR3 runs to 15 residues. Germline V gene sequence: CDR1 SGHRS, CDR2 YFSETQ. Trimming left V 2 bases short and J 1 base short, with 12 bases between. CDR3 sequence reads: CASSFSGMENTEAFF. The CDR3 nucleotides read TGCGCCAGCAGCTTTTCAGGGATGGAGAACACTGAAGCTTTCTTT.

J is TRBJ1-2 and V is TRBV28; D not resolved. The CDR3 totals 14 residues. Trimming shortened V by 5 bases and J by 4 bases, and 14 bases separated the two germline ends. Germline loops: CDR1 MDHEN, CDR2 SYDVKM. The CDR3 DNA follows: TGTGCCAGCAGTCCGCCCGGCAAGGGCTATGGCTACACCTTC. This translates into CASSPPGKGYGYTF.

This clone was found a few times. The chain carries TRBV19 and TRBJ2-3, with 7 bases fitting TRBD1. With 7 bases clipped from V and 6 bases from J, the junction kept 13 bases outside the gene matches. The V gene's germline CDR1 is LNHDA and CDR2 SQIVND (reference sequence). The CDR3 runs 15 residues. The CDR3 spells CASNTPYEGADTQYF. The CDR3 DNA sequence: TGTGCCAGTAACACACCATACGAGGGGGCGGATACGCAGTATTTT. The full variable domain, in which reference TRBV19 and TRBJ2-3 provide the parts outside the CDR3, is DGGITQSPKYLFRKEGQNVTLSCEQNLNHDAMYWYRQDPGQGLRLIYYSQIVNDFQKGDIAEGYSVSREKKESFPLTVTSAQKNPTAFYLCASNTPYEGADTQYFGPGTRLTVL.

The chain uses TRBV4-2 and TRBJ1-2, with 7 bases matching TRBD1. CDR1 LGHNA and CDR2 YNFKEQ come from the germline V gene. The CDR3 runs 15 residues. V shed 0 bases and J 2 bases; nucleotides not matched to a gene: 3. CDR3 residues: CASSQDLGQNYGYTF. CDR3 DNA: TGTGCCAGCAGCCAAGACCTGGGACAGAACTATGGCTACACCTTC.

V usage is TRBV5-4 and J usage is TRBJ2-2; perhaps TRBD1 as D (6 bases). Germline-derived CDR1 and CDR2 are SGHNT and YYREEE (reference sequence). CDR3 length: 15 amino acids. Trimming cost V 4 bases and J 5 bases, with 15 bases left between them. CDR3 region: CASSHTGTVTGELFF. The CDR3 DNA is TGTGCCAGCAGCCACACAGGGACCGTGACCGGGGAGCTGTTTTTT.

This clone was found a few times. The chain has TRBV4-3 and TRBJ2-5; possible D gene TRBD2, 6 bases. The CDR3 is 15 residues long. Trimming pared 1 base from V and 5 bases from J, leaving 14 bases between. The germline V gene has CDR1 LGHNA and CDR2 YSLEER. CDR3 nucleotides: TGCGCCAGCAGCCAAGGCTCCCCGGGAGTTGAGACCCAGTACTTC. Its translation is CASSQGSPGVETQYF.

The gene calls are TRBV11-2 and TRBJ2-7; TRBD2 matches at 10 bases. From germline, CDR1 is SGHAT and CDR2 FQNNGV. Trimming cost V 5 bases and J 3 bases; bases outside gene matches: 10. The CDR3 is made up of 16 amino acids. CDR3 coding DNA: TGTGCCAGCAGCCCGATCCGTAGCGGGAGGTTCTACGAGCAGTACTTC. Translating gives CASSPIRSGRFYEQYF.

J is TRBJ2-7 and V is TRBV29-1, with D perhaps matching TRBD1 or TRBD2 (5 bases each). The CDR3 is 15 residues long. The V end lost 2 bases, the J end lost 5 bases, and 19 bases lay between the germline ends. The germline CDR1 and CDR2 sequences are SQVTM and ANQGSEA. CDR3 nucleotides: TGCAGCGTTGAACTTCCGGGACCGACAACGGACGAGCAGTACTTC. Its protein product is CSVELPGPTTDEQYF.

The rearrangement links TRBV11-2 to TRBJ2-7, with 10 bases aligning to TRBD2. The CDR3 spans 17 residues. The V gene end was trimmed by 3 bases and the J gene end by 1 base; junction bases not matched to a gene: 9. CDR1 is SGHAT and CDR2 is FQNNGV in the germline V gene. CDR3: CASSFPAGTSASYEQYF. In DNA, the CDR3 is TGTGCCAGCAGCTTCCCTGCCGGGACTAGCGCATCCTACGAGCAGTACTTC. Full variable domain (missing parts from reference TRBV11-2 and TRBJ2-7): EAGVAQSPRYKIIEKRQSVAFWCNPISGHATLYWYQQILGQGPKLLIQFQNNGVVDDSQLPKDRFSAERLKGVDSTLKIQPAKLEDSAVYLCASSFPAGTSASYEQYFGPGTRLTVT.

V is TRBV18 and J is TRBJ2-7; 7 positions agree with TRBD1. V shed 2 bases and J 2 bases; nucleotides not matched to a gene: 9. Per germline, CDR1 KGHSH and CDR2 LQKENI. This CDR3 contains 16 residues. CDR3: CASSPSGGQLTYEQYF. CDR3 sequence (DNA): TGTGCCAGCTCACCATCAGGGGGACAGCTAACCTACGAGCAGTACTTC.

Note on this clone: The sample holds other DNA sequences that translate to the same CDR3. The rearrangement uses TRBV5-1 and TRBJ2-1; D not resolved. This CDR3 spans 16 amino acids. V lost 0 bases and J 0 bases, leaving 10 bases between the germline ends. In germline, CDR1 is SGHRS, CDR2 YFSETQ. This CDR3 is CASSLVIGSSYNEQFF. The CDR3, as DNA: TGCGCCAGCAGCTTGGTGATCGGTAGCTCCTACAATGAGCAGTTCTTC.

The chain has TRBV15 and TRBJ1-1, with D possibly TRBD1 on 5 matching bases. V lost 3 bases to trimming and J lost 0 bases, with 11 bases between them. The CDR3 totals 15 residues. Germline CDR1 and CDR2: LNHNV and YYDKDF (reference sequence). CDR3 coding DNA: TGTGCCACCAGCAGGGCAGGGTTCATGAACACTGAAGCTTTCTTT. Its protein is CATSRAGFMNTEAFF. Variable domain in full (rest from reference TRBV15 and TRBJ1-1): DAMVIQNPRYQVTQFGKPVTLSCSQTLNHNVMYWYQQKSSQAPKLLFHYYDKDFNNEADTPDNFQSRRPNTSFCFLDIRSPGLGDTAMYLCATSRAGFMNTEAFFGQGTRLTVV.

The CDR3 loop is CASSLEGDEQYF. For the CDR3, the DNA is TGTGCCAGCAGTTTAGAGGGGGACGAGCAGTACTTC. The chain is built from TRBV27 and TRBJ2-7, with a weak D call TRBD1 (6 bases). The V gene's germline CDR1 is MNHEY and CDR2 SMNVEV (reference sequence). Between the trimmed V and J ends, which lost 2 bases and 5 bases, there was a span of 7 bases. The CDR3 extends over 12 amino acids.

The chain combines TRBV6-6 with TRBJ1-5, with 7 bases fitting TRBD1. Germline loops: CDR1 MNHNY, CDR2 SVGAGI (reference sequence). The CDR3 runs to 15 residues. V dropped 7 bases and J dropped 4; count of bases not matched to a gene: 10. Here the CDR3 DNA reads TGTGCCAGCACCGTACAGGGGACGAAGAATCAGCCCCAGCATTTT. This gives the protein CASTVQGTKNQPQHF.

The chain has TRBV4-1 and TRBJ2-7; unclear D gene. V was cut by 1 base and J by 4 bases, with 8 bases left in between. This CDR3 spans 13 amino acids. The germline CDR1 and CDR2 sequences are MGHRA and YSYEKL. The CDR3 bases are TGCGCCAGCAGCCAAGTCTACGGGTACGAGCAGTACTTC. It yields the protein CASSQVYGYEQYF.

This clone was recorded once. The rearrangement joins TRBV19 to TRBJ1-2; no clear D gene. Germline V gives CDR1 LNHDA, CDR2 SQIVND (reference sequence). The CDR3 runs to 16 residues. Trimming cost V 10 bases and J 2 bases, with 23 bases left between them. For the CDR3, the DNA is TGTGCCACTGTGGCCAGCTTAGGGCAGAGGAACTATGGCTACACCTTC. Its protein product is CATVASLGQRNYGYTF.

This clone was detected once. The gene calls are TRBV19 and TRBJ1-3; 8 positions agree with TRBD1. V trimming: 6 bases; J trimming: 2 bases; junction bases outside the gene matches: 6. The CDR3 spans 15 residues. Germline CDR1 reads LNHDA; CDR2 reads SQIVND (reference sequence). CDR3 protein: CASRPTGVTGNTIYF. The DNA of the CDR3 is TGTGCCAGTAGGCCGACAGGGGTGACTGGAAACACCATATATTTT.